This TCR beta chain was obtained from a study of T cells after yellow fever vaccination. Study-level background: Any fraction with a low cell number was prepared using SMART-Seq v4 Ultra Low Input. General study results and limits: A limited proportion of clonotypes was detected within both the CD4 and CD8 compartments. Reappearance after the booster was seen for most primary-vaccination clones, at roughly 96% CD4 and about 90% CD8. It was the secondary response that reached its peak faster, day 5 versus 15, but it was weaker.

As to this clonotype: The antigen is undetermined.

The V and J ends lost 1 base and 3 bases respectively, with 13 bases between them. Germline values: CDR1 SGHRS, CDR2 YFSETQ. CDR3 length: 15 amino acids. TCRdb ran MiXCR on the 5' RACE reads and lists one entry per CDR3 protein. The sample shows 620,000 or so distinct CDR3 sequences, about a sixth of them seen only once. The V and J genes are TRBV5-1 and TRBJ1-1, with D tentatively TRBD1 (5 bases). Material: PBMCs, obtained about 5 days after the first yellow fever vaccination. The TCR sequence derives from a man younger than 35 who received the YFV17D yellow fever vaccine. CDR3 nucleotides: TGCGCCAGCAGCTTGTTCACAGGAGGTGACACTGAAGCTTTCTTT. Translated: CASSLFTGGDTEAFF.